These 25 T cell receptor beta chains were sequenced from one sample in a study of T-cell memory formation after mild COVID-19. Each CDR3 protein gets one entry after TCRdb re-called the 5' RACE reads with MiXCR. The table has about 290,000 distinct CDR3 sequences, around a sixth seen once. Sequencing used PBMCs or a T cell subset sorted from them (not recorded which). The receptor set was obtained from a man younger than 30 who had mild COVID-19 (a few samples of this study predate the infection). Cell type and time point are not known.

The gene calls are TRBV5-1 and TRBJ2-3, with D maybe TRBD1 (8 bases). V was shortened by 3 bases and J by 0 bases, with 14 bases between the two germline ends. Per germline, CDR1 SGHRS and CDR2 YFSETQ. The CDR3 loop spans 16 amino acids. This CDR3 reads CASSSQGGVSTDTQYF. CDR3 DNA sequence: TGCGCCAGCAGCTCACAGGGGGGGGTTAGCACAGATACGCAGTATTTT.

The chain joins TRBV7-9 to TRBJ2-1, with a weak D call TRBD2 (6 bases). CDR3 size: 15 residues. Deletions cut 3 bases from V and 0 bases from J, with 9 bases between. Germline values: CDR1 SEHNR, CDR2 FQNEAQ (reference sequence). The CDR3, as DNA: TGTGCCAGCAGCTTTGGGGGGAGCTCCTACAATGAGCAGTTCTTC. As protein: CASSFGGSSYNEQFF.

V and J are TRBV12-3 or TRBV12-4 and TRBJ2-3, with 7 positions matching TRBD2. CDR3 length: 15 amino acids. Losses at the gene ends were 3 bases for V and 0 bases for J; bases not matched to a gene: 3. CDR3: CASSLTGGSTDTQYF. As DNA, the CDR3 is TGTGCCAGCAGTTTGACCGGGGGGAGCACAGATACGCAGTATTTT.

The DNA of the CDR3 is TGCGCCAGCAGCTTGGGGGACATGCCGGCGACAGATACGCAGTATTTT. Residues: CASSLGDMPATDTQYF. The chain is built from TRBV5-1 and TRBJ2-3, with D possibly TRBD1 on 6 matching bases. Germline-derived CDR1 and CDR2 are SGHRS and YFSETQ. V dropped 0 bases and J dropped 3 bases, with 14 bases sitting between them. The CDR3 is made up of 16 amino acids.

This clonotype was counted only a few times. This chain links TRBV10-3 with TRBJ2-4; 9 bases fit TRBD1. The germline V gene encodes CDR1 ENHRY and CDR2 SYGVKD. This CDR3 comprises 14 residues. V was pared by 6 bases and J by 8 bases, with 8 bases of the junction left unmatched. CDR3 DNA sequence: TGTGCCATCAGAGGGGACAGGGCCGGGGACATTCAGTACTTC. Translation gives CAIRGDRAGDIQYF.

The J gene is TRBJ2-3, the V gene TRBV15, with 9 positions matching TRBD2. Germline-derived CDR1 and CDR2 are LNHNV and YYDKDF (reference sequence). The CDR3 extends over 17 amino acids. J was trimmed by 2 bases and V by 0 bases; bases with no gene match: 6. CDR3 residues: CATSRDRLAGITDTQYF. The CDR3 DNA reads TGTGCCACCAGCAGAGATCGGCTAGCGGGGATCACAGATACGCAGTATTTT.

This clonotype has just a few counts. The V gene is TRBV5-1, the J gene TRBJ1-1; weak D call: TRBD1 (5 bases). This CDR3 contains 16 residues. Germline values: CDR1 SGHRS, CDR2 YFSETQ. V shed 4 bases and J shed 0 bases, with 16 bases lying between them. The CDR3 reads CASSLGRGTLNTEAFF. The CDR3 nucleotides read TGCGCCAGCAGCCTGGGACGGGGGACCTTGAACACTGAAGCTTTCTTT.

The rearrangement joins TRBV10-2 to TRBJ2-5, with 8 bases lining up with TRBD2. From germline, CDR1 is WSHSY and CDR2 SAAADI. CDR3 size: 13 residues. The V segment lost 7 bases and the J segment 1 base; nucleotides outside the gene matches: 2. The CDR3 DNA sequence: TGCGCCAGCACCACTAGCGGCCAAGAGACCCAGTACTTC. It yields the protein CASTTSGQETQYF.

This chain uses TRBV5-8 with TRBJ2-7; D is perhaps TRBD2 (5 bases). The ends were cut back, 2 bases at V and 8 bases at J, with 14 bases in the middle. The CDR3 runs to 13 residues. Germline V gene data show CDR1 as SGHTS and CDR2 as YDEGEE. CDR3 region: CASSLYGNVQQYF. CDR3 DNA sequence: TGTGCCAGCAGCTTATACGGGAATGTGCAGCAGTACTTC.

The chain joins TRBV7-9 to TRBJ1-2; D gene ambiguous. Trimming cost V 5 bases and J 3 bases, with 13 bases left between them. This CDR3 is 14 amino acids long. Germline CDR1 SEHNR, CDR2 FQNEAQ (reference sequence). The CDR3 DNA is TGTGCCAGCAGCCTCCGCGGGATTGACTATGGCTACACCTTC. Translated, it gives CASSLRGIDYGYTF.

This clonotype was seen more than once but under ten times. V and J are TRBV30 and TRBJ1-1, with a possible D match to TRBD1 (5 bases). Trimming left V 2 bases short and J 1 base short, with 8 bases between. Germline V gene lookup returns CDR1 GTSNPN and CDR2 SVGIG (reference sequence). The CDR3 extends over 13 amino acids. Here the CDR3 DNA reads TGTGCCTGGAGTTTCCAGGGGAACACTGAAGCTTTCTTT. Translating gives CAWSFQGNTEAFF.

With regard to this clonotype: One end of the junction is discordant with germline, which a read error may explain. This chain links TRBV7-6 with TRBJ1-3, with D possibly TRBD1 on 5 matching bases. The CDR3 has 16 residues. The V gene's germline CDR1 is SGHVS and CDR2 FNYEAQ. Here the CDR3 reads CASSQQQGSSGNTLYF. In DNA, the CDR3 is TGTGCCAGCAGCCAGCAGCAGGGTTCGTCCGGAAACACCCTATATTTT. The full variable domain, rest sourced from reference TRBV7-6 and TRBJ1-3, is GAGVSQSPRYKVTKRGQDVALRCDPISGHVSLYWYRQALGQGPEFLTYFNYEAQQDKSGLPNDRFSAERPEGSISTLTIQRTEQRDSAMYRCASSQQQGSSGNTLYFGEGSWLTVV.

This clonotype was counted ten times or more. The V and J genes are TRBV7-8 and TRBJ1-6; 11 bases fit TRBD1. V lost 0 bases and J lost 9; bases outside the gene matches: 7. This CDR3 is 17 amino acids long. Germline-derived CDR1 and CDR2 are SGHVS and FQNEAQ. The CDR3 loop is CASSLAWDRGYGSPLHF. In DNA form, the CDR3 reads TGTGCCAGCAGCTTAGCGTGGGACAGGGGGTACGGTTCACCCCTCCACTTT.

This clonotype was detected a few times. The chain combines TRBV5-1 with TRBJ2-2; D may match TRBD1 or TRBD2 (6 bases each). V was cut by 2 bases and J by 4 bases, with 12 bases left in between. CDR3 length equals 15 residues. Germline CDR1 and CDR2: SGHRS and YFSETQ. CDR3 sequence (DNA): TGCGCCAGCAGCTTCGGGGGCGTCGTCACCGGGGAGCTGTTTTTT. This translates into CASSFGGVVTGELFF.

This clonotype was counted a few times. The V call is TRBV18, the J call TRBJ2-5, with D uncertain. CDR3 length equals 15 residues. Trimming took off 1 base at V and 0 bases at J, with 9 bases between the two ends. Per germline, CDR1 KGHSH and CDR2 LQKENI. The CDR3 coding sequence is TGTGCCAGCTCACCACAGAGAGGCGACCAAGAGACCCAGTACTTC. Translated: CASSPQRGDQETQYF.

The chain joins TRBV4-1 to TRBJ1-5, with D uncertain. The germline gives CDR1 MGHRA, CDR2 YSYEKL. The CDR3 is 15 amino acids. The V end lost 4 bases, the J end lost 0 bases, and 10 bases lay between the germline ends. The CDR3 here is CASSRRTSSNQPQHF. CDR3 DNA: TGCGCCAGCAGCCGGAGGACCAGTAGCAATCAGCCCCAGCATTTT.

The table lists this clonotype with a few counts. The CDR3 sequence is CASSLNRGRNYGYTF. CDR3 nucleotides: TGCGCCAGCAGCTTAAACAGGGGGCGAAACTATGGCTACACCTTC. The chain carries TRBV5-1 and TRBJ1-2, with TRBD1 matching 9 bases. V dropped 2 bases and J dropped 2; count of bases not matched to a gene: 4. Germline CDR1 and CDR2: SGHRS and YFSETQ. The CDR3 consists of 15 residues.

This clonotype appeared a few times. The chain joins TRBV4-1 to TRBJ2-3, with 7 bases matching TRBD2. V lost 3 bases and J lost 1; bases outside the gene matches: 4. The V gene's germline CDR1 is MGHRA and CDR2 YSYEKL. The CDR3 spans 15 residues. The CDR3 reads CASSHASGGTDTQYF. For the CDR3, the DNA is TGCGCCAGCAGCCATGCCAGCGGGGGCACAGATACGCAGTATTTT.

The chain employs TRBV20-1 and TRBJ2-7, with TRBD1 as a possible D gene (6 bases). From germline, CDR1 is DFQATT and CDR2 SNEGSKA (reference sequence). The V end was cut by 3 bases, the J end by 3 bases, with 18 bases between. The CDR3 totals 15 residues. The CDR3 loop reads CSARAQGVVNYEQYV. The CDR3 bases are TGCAGTGCTAGGGCACAGGGTGTCGTAAACTACGAGCAGTACGTC.

CDR3 in amino acids: CASSLGPGRLGYEQYV. The CDR3 DNA reads TGTGCCAGCAGCTTAGGGCCAGGGCGTTTGGGCTACGAGCAGTACGTC. J is TRBJ2-7 and V is TRBV7-9, with D possibly being TRBD1 (5 bases). V lost 1 base to trimming and J lost 3 bases, with 16 bases between them. The CDR3 has 16 amino acids. Germline V lookup: CDR1 SEHNR, CDR2 FQNEAQ (reference sequence).

The CDR3 sequence is CASRSTDRATGYGYTF. The CDR3, as DNA: TGCGCCAGCAGGAGCACCGACAGGGCCACGGGTTATGGCTACACCTTC. The chain has TRBV4-1 and TRBJ1-2; TRBD1 matches at 7 bases. Germline CDR1 is MGHRA and CDR2 is YSYEKL. After removal of 6 bases from V and 5 bases from J, the junction contained 15 bases not matched to a gene. This CDR3 is 16 amino acids long.

The chain has TRBV2 and TRBJ2-7; D is unclear. CDR1 and CDR2 from the germline V gene are SNHLY and FYNNEI. The CDR3 sequence is 13 residues long. V was cut by 7 bases and J by 6 bases, with 16 bases left in between. CDR3: CASIDPVSGEQYF. CDR3 DNA: TGTGCCAGCATTGATCCGGTTTCAGGCGAGCAGTACTTC.

The rearrangement uses TRBV6-1 and TRBJ2-2, with TRBD2 matching 7 bases. Germline V gene sequence: CDR1 MNHNS, CDR2 SASEGT. CDR3 length equals 16 residues. V gave up 2 bases and J gave up 4 bases; unmatched junction bases: 7. CDR3 DNA sequence: TGTGCCAGCAGTGAATGGTCAGGGAGGGTCACCGGGGAGCTGTTTTTT. It translates to CASSEWSGRVTGELFF.

This clonotype was counted between two and nine times. The chain links TRBV5-6 to TRBJ2-1; D remains unclear. The germline V gene encodes CDR1 SGHDT and CDR2 YYEEEE. V gave up 0 bases and J gave up 0 bases, with 7 bases separating them. This CDR3 has 15 residues. Here the CDR3 DNA reads TGTGCCAGCAGCTTGGGGCTTCTCTCCTACAATGAGCAGTTCTTC. Protein product: CASSLGLLSYNEQFF.

This clonotype was observed a few times. The chain uses TRBV20-1 and TRBJ2-7; TRBD1 might be the D (5 bases). V lost 5 bases to trimming and J lost 6 bases, with 14 bases between them. Germline lookup yields CDR1 DFQATT and CDR2 SNEGSKA (reference sequence). The CDR3 is 12 residues long. The chain's CDR3 is CSADPRAFEQYV. The CDR3 DNA reads TGCAGTGCTGACCCCAGGGCTTTCGAGCAGTACGTC.